The 7 T cell receptor beta chains below come from one sample, sequenced in a study of T cells expressing NK-cell markers. TCRdb reprocessed the 5' RACE reads, keeping one entry per CDR3 protein, no DNA. The listing contains about 140,000 distinct CDR3 sequences. Input material: blood T cells: a sorted CD56 or NKG2C T cell subset, CD4+ or CD8+ T cells, or bulk PBMC T cells (not recorded which). The receptors derive from a man aged 18 to 35 in good health.

The chain is built from TRBV12-3 or TRBV12-4 and TRBJ2-5. CDR3 length equals 12 residues. The CDR3 spells CASSSGVRAQYF.

The V gene is TRBV12-5, the J gene TRBJ1-1; as DNA is missing, the TRBD1 call by TCRdb cannot be tested. The CDR3 is 13 amino acids. The germline V gene encodes CDR1 LGHNT and CDR2 FRNRAP. This CDR3 reads CASGLDRGTEAFF. Together with reference TRBV12-5 and TRBJ1-1, the CDR3 gives the full variable domain: DARVTQTPRHKVTEMGQEVTMRCQPILGHNTVFWYRQTMMQGLELLAYFRNRAPLDDSGMPKDRFSAEMPDATLATLKIQPSEPRDSAVYFCASGLDRGTEAFFGQGTRLTVV.

The chain links TRBV3-1 to TRBJ2-5; TCRdb's D call, TRBD2, is unchecked because there is no DNA. CDR1 is LGHDT, CDR2 YNNKEL, per germline (reference sequence). The CDR3 consists of 15 residues. CDR3 sequence reads: CASSQGLAGWETQYF.

This CDR3 reads CASSFDSSPYEQYF. The V call is TRBV7-2, the J call TRBJ2-7; TCRdb names TRBD1, which stays unverified in the absence of DNA. Germline V gene lookup returns CDR1 SGHTA and CDR2 FQGNSA. The CDR3 loop spans 14 amino acids. The full variable domain, with the rest looked up from reference TRBV7-2 and TRBJ2-7, is GAGVSQSPSNKVTEKGKDVELRCDPISGHTALYWYRQSLGQGLEFLIYFQGNSAPDKSGLPSDRFSAERTGGSVSTLTIQRTQQEDSAVYLCASSFDSSPYEQYFGPGTRLTVT.

The J gene is TRBJ2-5, the V gene TRBV9. This CDR3 has 14 amino acids. Per the germline V gene, CDR1 is SGDLS and CDR2 is YYNGEE. The CDR3 loop reads CASSVEGSQETQYF.

This chain uses TRBV18 with TRBJ2-2; the TCRdb D gene call, TRBD1, has no DNA to confirm it. The CDR3 has 15 residues. Germline CDR1 KGHSH, CDR2 LQKENI. The CDR3 sequence is CASSLTDSNTGELFF.

The chain recombines TRBV14 with TRBJ2-2; TCRdb gives TRBD2 as the D gene, but with no DNA this cannot be confirmed. CDR1 SGHDN and CDR2 FVKESK come from the germline V gene. The CDR3 loop spans 14 amino acids. The CDR3 sequence: CASSQGLAAGELFF.